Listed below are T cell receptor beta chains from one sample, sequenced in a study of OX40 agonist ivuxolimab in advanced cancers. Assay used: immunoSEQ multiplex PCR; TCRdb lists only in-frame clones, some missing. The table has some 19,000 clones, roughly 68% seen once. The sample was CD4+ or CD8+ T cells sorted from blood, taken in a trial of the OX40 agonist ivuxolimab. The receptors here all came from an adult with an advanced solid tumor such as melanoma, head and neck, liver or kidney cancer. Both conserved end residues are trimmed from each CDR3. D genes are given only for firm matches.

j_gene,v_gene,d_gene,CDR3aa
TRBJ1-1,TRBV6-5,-,ASSPRGNTEAF
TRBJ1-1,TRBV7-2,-,ASSWVGTEAF
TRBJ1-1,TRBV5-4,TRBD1,ASSLDRGVNTEAF
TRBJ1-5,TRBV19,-,ASSLVYNQPQH
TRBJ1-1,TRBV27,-,ASSPDGPNTEAF
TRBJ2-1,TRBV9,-,ASSVERWALNNEQF
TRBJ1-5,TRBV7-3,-,ASSLSGAINQPQH
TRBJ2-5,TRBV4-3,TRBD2,ASSQGTSFQETQY
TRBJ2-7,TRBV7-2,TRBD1,ASSARGTGNEQY
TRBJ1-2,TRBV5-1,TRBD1,ASSESTGYGYT
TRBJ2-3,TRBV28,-,ASSLWDQSTDTQY
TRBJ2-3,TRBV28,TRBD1,ASSLLTQGAWTDTQY
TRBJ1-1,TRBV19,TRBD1,ASIPLTGANTEAF
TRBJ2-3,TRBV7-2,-,ASSPEGTTDTQY
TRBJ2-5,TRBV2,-,ASGYRVGAQETQY
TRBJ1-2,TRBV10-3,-,AISESDVLANYGYT
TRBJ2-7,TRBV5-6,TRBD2,ASSLVTSGSGNEQY
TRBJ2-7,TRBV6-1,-,ASSEMGYEQY
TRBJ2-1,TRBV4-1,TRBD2,ASSQVAGGNNEQF
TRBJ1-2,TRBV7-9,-,ASRAAGGDYGYT